This TCR beta chain was recorded in a study of T-cell memory formation after mild COVID-19. TCRdb itself ran the 5' RACE reads through MiXCR, one entry per CDR3 protein. The profile shows 150,000 to 200,000 distinct CDR3 sequences, 16% of them singletons. The CDR3 has 14 amino acids. Germline CDR1 reads DFQATT; CDR2 reads SNEGSKA (reference sequence). With 5 bases removed from V and 0 bases from J, the gap between germline ends came to 10 bases. J is TRBJ2-2 and V is TRBV20-1; D call uncertain. The clonotype originates from an adult woman who had mild COVID-19 (a few samples of this study predate the infection). Cell type and time point are not known. The source material was PBMCs or a T cell subset sorted from them (not recorded which). CDR3 DNA sequence: TGCAGTGCTCCTTTTAACGCGAACACCGGGGAGCTGTTTTTT. Translation gives CSAPFNANTGELFF.